The clone carrying this T cell receptor (beta chain) was seen many times. As yet, its antigen is unknown. The TCR beta CDR3 regions underwent amplification using RNA transcripts as the source. First-round RT-PCR of the TCR CDR3 relied on the HTBI primer set. One entry per CDR3 protein, called by TCRdb with MiXCR from the multiplex PCR reads. The table includes about 570,000 distinct CDR3 sequences, just over 45% detected once. The data stem from a study of T cells in Graves' hyperthyroidism and ophthalmopathy. Study-level findings and limits: Most thyroid clonotypes expanded above 0.001 were also detected in blood.

Any patient presenting with uncontrolled infection, other autoimmune disease, pregnancy or lactation was left out. Orbital computed tomography, thyroid ultrasound, serum thyroxine and TRAb, and clinical symptoms together informed the diagnoses. With 4 bases clipped from V and 5 bases from J, the junction kept 11 bases outside the gene matches. The CDR3 consists of 15 residues. Per the germline V gene, CDR1 is SGHRS and CDR2 is YFSETQ. What was sequenced was peripheral blood or thyroid tissue (not recorded which). The origin of this receptor is an adult woman with Graves' disease, either hyperthyroidism or ophthalmopathy (not recorded which). The J gene is TRBJ1-1, the V gene TRBV5-1, with TRBD1 matching over 7 bases. The CDR3 loop reads CASSPVTGMGTEAFF. In DNA, the CDR3 is TGCGCCAGCAGCCCGGTGACAGGGATGGGGACTGAAGCTTTCTTT.